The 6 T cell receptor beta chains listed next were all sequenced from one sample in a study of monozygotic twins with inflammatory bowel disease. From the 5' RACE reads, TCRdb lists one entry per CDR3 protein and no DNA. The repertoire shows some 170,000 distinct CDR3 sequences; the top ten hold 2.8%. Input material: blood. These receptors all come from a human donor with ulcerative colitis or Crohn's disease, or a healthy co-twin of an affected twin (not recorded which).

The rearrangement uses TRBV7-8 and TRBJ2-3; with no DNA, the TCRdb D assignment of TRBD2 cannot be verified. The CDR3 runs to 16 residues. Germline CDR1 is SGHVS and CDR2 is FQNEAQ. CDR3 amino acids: CASSALLAGEADTQYF.

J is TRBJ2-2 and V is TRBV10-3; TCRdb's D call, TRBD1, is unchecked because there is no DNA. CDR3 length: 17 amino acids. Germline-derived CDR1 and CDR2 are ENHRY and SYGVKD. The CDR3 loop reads CAISESRADPNTGELFF.

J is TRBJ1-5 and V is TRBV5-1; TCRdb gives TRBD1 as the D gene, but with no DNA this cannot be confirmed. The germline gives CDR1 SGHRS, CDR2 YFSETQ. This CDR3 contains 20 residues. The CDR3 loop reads CASSFFPTSGTGDSEQPQHF.

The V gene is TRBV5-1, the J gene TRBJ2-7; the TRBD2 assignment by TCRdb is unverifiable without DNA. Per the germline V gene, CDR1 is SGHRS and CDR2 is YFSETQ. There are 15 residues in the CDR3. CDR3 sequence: CASSLAAGGAYEQYF.

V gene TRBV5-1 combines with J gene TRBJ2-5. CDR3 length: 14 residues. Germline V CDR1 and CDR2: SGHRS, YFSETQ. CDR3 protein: CASSAFESQETQYF.

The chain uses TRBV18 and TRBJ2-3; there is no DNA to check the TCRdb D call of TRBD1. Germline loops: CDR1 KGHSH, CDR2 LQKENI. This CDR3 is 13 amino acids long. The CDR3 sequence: CASSPLRADTQYF. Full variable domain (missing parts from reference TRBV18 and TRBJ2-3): NAGVMQNPRHLVRRRGQEARLRCSPMKGHSHVYWYRQLPEEGLKFMVYLQKENIIDESGMPKERFSAEFPKEGPSILRIQQVVRGDSAAYFCASSPLRADTQYFGPGTRLTVL.